This TCR beta chain appears in the sequencing data of a study of blood T cell repertoires in COVID-19. For the study at large: T cells, B-cell-depleted T cells, or PBMCs provided the cDNA or gDNA that served as material.

Only a few counts were recorded for this clone. Authors' methods: Amplification of reference gene primers was used by the study to estimate nucleated cell counts. Clones were read by immunoSEQ multiplex PCR, and TCRdb kept only the in-frame ones, dropping some. That table gives V, J and clone size, and the DNA gave D and trimming. Counted here are 130,000 or so clones, around nine tenths occurring once; the ten biggest clones make up about 2%. Sequenced input: peripheral blood. The origin of this receptor is a man between 65 and 79 years old with active COVID-19.

The CDR3 DNA is TGCGCCAGCAGCCAAGTGGAGAGCGATGAGCAGTTCTTC. Encoded protein: CASSQVESDEQFF. The chain joins TRBV4-1 to TRBJ2-1; D call uncertain. This CDR3 region has 13 residues. Germline V lookup: CDR1 MGHRA, CDR2 YSYEKL. With 1 base removed from V and 8 bases from J, the gap between germline ends came to 9 bases.